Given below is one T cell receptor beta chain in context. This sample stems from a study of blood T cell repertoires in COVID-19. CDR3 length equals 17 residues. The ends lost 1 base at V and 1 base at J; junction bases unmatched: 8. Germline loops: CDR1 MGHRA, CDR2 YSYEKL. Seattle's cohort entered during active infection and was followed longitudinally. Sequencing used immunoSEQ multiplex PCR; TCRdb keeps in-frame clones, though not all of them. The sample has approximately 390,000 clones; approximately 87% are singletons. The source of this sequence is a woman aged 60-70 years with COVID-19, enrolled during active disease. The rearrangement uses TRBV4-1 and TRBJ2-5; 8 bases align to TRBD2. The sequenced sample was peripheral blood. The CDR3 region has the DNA TGCGCCAGCAGCCAAGCCCGGGGGCGGGGGGTCCAAGAGACCCAGTACTTC. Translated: CASSQARGRGVQETQYF.